The 2 T cell receptor beta chains given below trace back to one sample, sequenced in a study of beta chain features in type 1 diabetes. The whole isolated RNA underwent reverse transcription, so sequencing captured expressed TCRB transcripts. Here immunoSEQ multiplex PCR was the method, and the copy in TCRdb shows in-frame clones only, minus some. The sample yields approximately 400,000 clones, about 15% seen once. Sequencing used naive CD4+ T cells from blood. The receptor source for this set is a woman under 30 in good health.

The chain has TRBV29-1 and TRBJ1-2; unclear D gene. The CDR3 is made up of 12 amino acids. The V end lost 3 bases, the J end lost 8 bases, and 13 bases lay between the germline ends. Germline V CDR1 and CDR2: SQVTM, ANQGSEA. Here the CDR3 reads CSVDSSFGGYTF. The CDR3 region has the DNA TGCAGCGTTGATAGCAGTTTTGGCGGCTACACCTTC.

V is TRBV29-1 and J is TRBJ2-1, with a possible D match to TRBD1 (5 bases). Trimming took off 7 bases at V and 5 bases at J, with 9 bases between the two ends. The CDR3 is 11 amino acids. Germline V gene data show CDR1 as SQVTM and CDR2 as ANQGSEA. DNA for the CDR3: TGCAGCGCGGTCAGGGACAATGAGCAGTTCTTC. Translated: CSAVRDNEQFF.